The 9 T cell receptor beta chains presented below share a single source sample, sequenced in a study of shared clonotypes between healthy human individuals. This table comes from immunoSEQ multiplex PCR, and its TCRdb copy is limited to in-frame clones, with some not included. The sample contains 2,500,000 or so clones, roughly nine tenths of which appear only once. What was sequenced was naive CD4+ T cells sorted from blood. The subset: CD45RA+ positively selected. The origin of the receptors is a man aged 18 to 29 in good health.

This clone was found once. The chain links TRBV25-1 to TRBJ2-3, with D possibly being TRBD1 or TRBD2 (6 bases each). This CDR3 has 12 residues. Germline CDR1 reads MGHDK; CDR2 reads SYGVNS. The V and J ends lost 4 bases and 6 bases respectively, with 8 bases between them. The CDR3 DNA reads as TGTGCCAGCAGTGCGGGGGCGGATACGCAGTATTTT. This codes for CASSAGADTQYF.

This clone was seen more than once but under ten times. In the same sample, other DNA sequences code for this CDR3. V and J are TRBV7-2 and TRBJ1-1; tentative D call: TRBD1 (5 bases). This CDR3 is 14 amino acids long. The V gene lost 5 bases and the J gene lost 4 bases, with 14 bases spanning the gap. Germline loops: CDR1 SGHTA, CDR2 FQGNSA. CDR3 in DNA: TGTGCCAGCAGCCCCCAGGGAGGCGGCACTGAAGCTTTCTTT. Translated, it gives CASSPQGGGTEAFF.

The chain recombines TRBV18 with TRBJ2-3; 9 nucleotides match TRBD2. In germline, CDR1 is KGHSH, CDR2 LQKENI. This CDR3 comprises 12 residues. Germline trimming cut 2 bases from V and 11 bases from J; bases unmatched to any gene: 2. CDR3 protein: CASSPRLAEQYF. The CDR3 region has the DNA TGTGCCAGCTCACCAAGACTAGCGGAGCAGTATTTT.

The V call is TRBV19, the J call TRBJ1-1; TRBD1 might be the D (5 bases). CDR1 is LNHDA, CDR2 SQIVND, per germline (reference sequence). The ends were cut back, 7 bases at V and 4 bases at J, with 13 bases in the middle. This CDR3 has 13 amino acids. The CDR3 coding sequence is TGTGCCAGTATACGGGACCAGGCCACTGAAGCTTTCTTT. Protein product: CASIRDQATEAFF.

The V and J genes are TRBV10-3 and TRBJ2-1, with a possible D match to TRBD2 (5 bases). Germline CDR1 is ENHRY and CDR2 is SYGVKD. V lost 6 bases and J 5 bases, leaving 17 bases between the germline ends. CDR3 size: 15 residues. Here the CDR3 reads CAIRRDLTQNNEQFF. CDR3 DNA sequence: TGTGCCATCAGGAGGGATTTGACACAGAACAATGAGCAGTTCTTC.

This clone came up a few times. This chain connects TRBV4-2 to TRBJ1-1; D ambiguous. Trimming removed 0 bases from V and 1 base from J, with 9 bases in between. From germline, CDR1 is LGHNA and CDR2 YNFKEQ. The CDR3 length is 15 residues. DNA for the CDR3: TGTGCCAGCAGCCAAGATCCCTCCAAGAACACTGAAGCTTTCTTT. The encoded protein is CASSQDPSKNTEAFF.

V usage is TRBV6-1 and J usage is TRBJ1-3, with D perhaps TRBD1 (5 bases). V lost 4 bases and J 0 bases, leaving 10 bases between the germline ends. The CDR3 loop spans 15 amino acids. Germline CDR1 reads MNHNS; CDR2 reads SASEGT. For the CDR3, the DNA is TGTGCCAGCAGTGGACAGCTAGGCTCTGGAAACACCATATATTTT. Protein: CASSGQLGSGNTIYF.

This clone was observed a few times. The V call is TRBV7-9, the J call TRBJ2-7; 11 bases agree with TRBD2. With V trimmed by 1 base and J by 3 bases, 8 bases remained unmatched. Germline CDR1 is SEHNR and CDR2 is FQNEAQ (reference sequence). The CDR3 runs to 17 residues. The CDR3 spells CASSLEASGRLRYEQYF. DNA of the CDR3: TGTGCCAGCAGCTTAGAGGCTAGCGGGAGGCTCCGCTACGAGCAGTACTTC.

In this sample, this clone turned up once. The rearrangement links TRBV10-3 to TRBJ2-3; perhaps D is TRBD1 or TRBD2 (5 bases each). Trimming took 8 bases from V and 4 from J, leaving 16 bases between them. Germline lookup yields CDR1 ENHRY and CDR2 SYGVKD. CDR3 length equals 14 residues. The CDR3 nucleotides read TGTGCCATCTCGAAAGGGCAGGGACCAGATACGCAGTATTTT. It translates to CAISKGQGPDTQYF.